Below are 16 T cell receptor beta chains sequenced from a single sample in a study of shared clonotypes between healthy human individuals. TCRdb keeps only in-frame clones here, not all; method: immunoSEQ multiplex PCR. The table lists some 500,000 clones, 90% to 96% of them singletons. Sequencing used naive CD4+ T cells sorted from blood. Subset of the sample: CD45RA+ positively selected. The receptors come from a woman between 25 and 40 years old in good health.

The J gene is TRBJ2-3, the V gene TRBV7-2; the D call may be TRBD1 or TRBD2 (5 bases each). The CDR3 is 15 residues long. CDR1 is SGHTA, CDR2 FQGNSA, per germline. V dropped 2 bases and J dropped 2 bases, with 11 bases sitting between them. DNA for the CDR3: TGTGCCAGCAGCTTACAGGTGGGGGACACAGATACGCAGTATTTT. It encodes CASSLQVGDTDTQYF.

The V gene is TRBV2, the J gene TRBJ2-3; D gene unclear. V was clipped by 3 bases and J by 4 bases, with 8 bases between them. This CDR3 contains 13 residues. CDR1 is SNHLY and CDR2 is FYNNEI in the germline V gene. This CDR3 is CASSEQLPDTQYF. The CDR3 nucleotides read TGTGCCAGCAGTGAGCAATTGCCAGATACGCAGTATTTT. Together with reference TRBV2 and TRBJ2-3, the CDR3 gives the full variable domain: EPEVTQTPSHQVTQMGQEVILRCVPISNHLYFYWYRQILGQKVEFLVSFYNNEISEKSEIFDDQFSVERPDGSNFTLKIRSTKLEDSAMYFCASSEQLPDTQYFGPGTRLTVL.

This sequence joins TRBV2 and TRBJ2-3; 11 bases are a match to TRBD2. The CDR3 loop spans 16 amino acids. Germline loops: CDR1 SNHLY, CDR2 FYNNEI. Trimming cost V 6 bases and J 0 bases; bases outside gene matches: 5. CDR3 loop: CASRRLAGQSTDTQYF. The CDR3 nucleotides read TGTGCCAGCAGAAGACTAGCGGGACAAAGCACAGATACGCAGTATTTT.

The chain joins TRBV4-1 to TRBJ2-1, with D perhaps TRBD2 (5 bases). Germline V gene lookup returns CDR1 MGHRA and CDR2 YSYEKL. Trimming cost V 0 bases and J 3 bases, with 12 bases left between them. The CDR3 totals 16 residues. The CDR3: CASSQDGQRSYNEQFF. In DNA form, the CDR3 reads TGCGCCAGCAGCCAAGATGGCCAGCGGAGCTACAATGAGCAGTTCTTC.

V usage is TRBV18 and J usage is TRBJ1-2; D may be TRBD1 (5 bases). The CDR3 length is 14 residues. Per the germline V gene, CDR1 is KGHSH and CDR2 is LQKENI. Trimming removed 2 bases at V and 3 bases at J, with 10 bases between. CDR3 amino acids: CASSPGTRDYGYTF. The CDR3 nucleotides read TGTGCCAGCTCACCAGGGACGAGAGACTATGGCTACACCTTC.

The chain joins TRBV27 to TRBJ2-7; 7 bases align to TRBD1. After removal of 4 bases from V and 3 bases from J, the junction contained 12 bases not matched to a gene. The germline CDR1 and CDR2 sequences are MNHEY and SMNVEV (reference sequence). The CDR3 covers 16 residues. CDR3 DNA: TGTGCCAGCAGTTACCTTGACAGGGTAGGGAGCTACGAGCAGTACTTC. Translation: CASSYLDRVGSYEQYF.

As concerns this clone: The same CDR3 also results from other DNA sequences found in this sample. The rearrangement uses TRBV5-1 and TRBJ2-2, with unresolved D. CDR1 is SGHRS, CDR2 YFSETQ, per germline. Trimming pared 2 bases from V and 2 bases from J, leaving 1 base between. This CDR3 is 12 amino acids long. CDR3 nucleotides: TGCGCCAGCAGCTTAAACACCGGGGAGCTGTTTTTT. This gives the protein CASSLNTGELFF.

Regarding this clone: The sample has other DNA sequences that encode this CDR3 too. The V gene is TRBV18, the J gene TRBJ2-5; no definite D call. This CDR3 has 13 residues. Trimming stripped 2 bases from V and 1 base from J, with 5 bases between. CDR1 and CDR2 from the germline V gene are KGHSH and LQKENI. The CDR3 spells CASSPGTQETQYF. In DNA form, the CDR3 reads TGTGCCAGCTCACCAGGAACCCAAGAGACCCAGTACTTC.

The rearrangement joins TRBV19 to TRBJ2-5, with D possibly being TRBD1 or TRBD2 (5 bases each). Looked up from germline, CDR1 is LNHDA and CDR2 is SQIVND (reference sequence). There are 14 residues in the CDR3. With 3 bases removed from V and 1 base from J, the gap between germline ends came to 9 bases. In nucleotides, the CDR3 is TGTGCCAGTAGTATTCGAGGGGTCCAAGAGACCCAGTACTTC. Amino acids: CASSIRGVQETQYF.

The J gene is TRBJ2-1, the V gene TRBV5-1; 10 bases map to TRBD2. Germline CDR1 and CDR2: SGHRS and YFSETQ. The CDR3 is made up of 16 amino acids. V lost 1 base and J lost 8; bases outside the gene matches: 9. The CDR3 bases are TGCGCCAGCAGCTTGACTAGCGGGATTGTGAAGGATGAGCAGTTCTTC. Protein: CASSLTSGIVKDEQFF.

The V and J genes are TRBV27 and TRBJ2-3; D is uncertain. The CDR3 length is 13 residues. Germline values: CDR1 MNHEY, CDR2 SMNVEV (reference sequence). V lost 7 bases to trimming and J lost 1 base, with 9 bases between them. CDR3 sequence reads: CASKARGTDTQYF. The CDR3 DNA reads TGTGCCAGCAAAGCCCGTGGCACAGATACGCAGTATTTT.

The V gene is TRBV13, the J gene TRBJ1-1, with D maybe TRBD1 (5 bases). Germline-derived CDR1 and CDR2 are PRHDT and FYEKMQ (reference sequence). This CDR3 is 15 amino acids long. Trimming stripped 0 bases from V and 4 bases from J, with 12 bases between. CDR3 sequence (DNA): TGTGCCAGCAGCTTAGGAGGCAGGGCGGGCACTGAAGCTTTCTTT. Translated, it gives CASSLGGRAGTEAFF. The whole variable domain, remainder taken from reference TRBV13 and TRBJ1-1, is AAGVIQSPRHLIKEKRETATLKCYPIPRHDTVYWYQQGPGQDPQFLISFYEKMQSDKGSIPDRFSAQQFSDYHSELNMSSLELGDSALYFCASSLGGRAGTEAFFGQGTRLTVV.

The rearrangement links TRBV7-8 to TRBJ1-3, with 7 nucleotides matching TRBD1. Unmatched junction bases numbered 2, after V lost 4 bases and J lost 2 bases. The CDR3 sequence is 14 residues long. Germline V gene sequence: CDR1 SGHVS, CDR2 FQNEAQ. CDR3 DNA: TGTGCCAGCAGCTCCGGGACAGCTGGAAACACCATATATTTT. This codes for CASSSGTAGNTIYF.

The chain is built from TRBV6-5 and TRBJ2-7; TRBD1 agrees at 7 bases. J gave up 3 bases and V 6 bases, and 5 bases lay outside the gene matches. Germline V gene sequence: CDR1 MNHEY, CDR2 SVGAGI. There are 13 residues in the CDR3. The CDR3 protein is CASRAGTDYEQYF. CDR3 nucleotides: TGTGCCAGCAGGGCCGGGACAGACTACGAGCAGTACTTC.

In nucleotides, the CDR3 is TGTGCCAGTAGTATAGGGGACATCTATAACTATGGCTACACCTTC. Its protein product is CASSIGDIYNYGYTF. The chain employs TRBV19 and TRBJ1-2, with a possible D match to TRBD1 (6 bases). The CDR3 sequence is 15 residues long. With 1 base removed from V and 1 base from J, the gap between germline ends came to 10 bases. CDR1 and CDR2 from the germline V gene are LNHDA and SQIVND (reference sequence).

V is TRBV5-4 and J is TRBJ2-5; 13 bases match TRBD2. With 5 bases clipped from V and 3 bases from J, the junction kept 4 bases outside the gene matches. The CDR3 runs 15 residues. CDR1 and CDR2 from the germline V gene are SGHNT and YYREEE (reference sequence). CDR3 bases: TGTGCCAGCAGTTGGACTAGCGGGAGTGAAGAGACCCAGTACTTC. Amino acid sequence: CASSWTSGSEETQYF.